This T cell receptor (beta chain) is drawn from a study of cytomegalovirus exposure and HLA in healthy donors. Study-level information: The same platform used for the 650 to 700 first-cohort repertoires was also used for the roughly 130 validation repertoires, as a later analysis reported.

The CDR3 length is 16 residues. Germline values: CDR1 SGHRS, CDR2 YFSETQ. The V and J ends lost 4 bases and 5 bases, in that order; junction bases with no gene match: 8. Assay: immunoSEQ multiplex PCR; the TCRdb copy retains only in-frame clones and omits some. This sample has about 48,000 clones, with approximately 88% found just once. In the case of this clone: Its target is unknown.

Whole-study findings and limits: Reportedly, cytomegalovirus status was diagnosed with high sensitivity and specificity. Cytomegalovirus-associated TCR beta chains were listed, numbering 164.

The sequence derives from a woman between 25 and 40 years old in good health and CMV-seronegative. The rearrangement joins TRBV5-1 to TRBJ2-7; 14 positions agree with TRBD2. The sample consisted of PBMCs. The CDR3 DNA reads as TGCGCCAGCAGCGTAGGGACTAGCGGGAGATCCAACGAGCAGTACTTC. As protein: CASSVGTSGRSNEQYF.